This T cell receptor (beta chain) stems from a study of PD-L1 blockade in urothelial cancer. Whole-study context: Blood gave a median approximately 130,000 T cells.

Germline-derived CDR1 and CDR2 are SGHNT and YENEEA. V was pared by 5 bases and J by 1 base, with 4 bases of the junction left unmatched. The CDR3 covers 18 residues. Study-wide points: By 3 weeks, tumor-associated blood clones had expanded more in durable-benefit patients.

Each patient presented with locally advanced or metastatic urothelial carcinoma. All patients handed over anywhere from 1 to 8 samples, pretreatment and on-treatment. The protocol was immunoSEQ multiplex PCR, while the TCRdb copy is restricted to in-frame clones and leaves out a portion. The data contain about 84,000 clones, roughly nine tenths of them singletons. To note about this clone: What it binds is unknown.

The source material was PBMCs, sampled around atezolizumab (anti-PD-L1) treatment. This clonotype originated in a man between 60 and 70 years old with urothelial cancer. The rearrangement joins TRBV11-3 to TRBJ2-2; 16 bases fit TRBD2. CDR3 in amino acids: CASSRGLAGGQNTGELFF. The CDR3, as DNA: TGTGCCAGCAGCCGGGGACTAGCGGGGGGGCAGAACACCGGGGAGCTGTTTTTT.